The clone carrying this T cell receptor beta chain was observed a few times. Method: immunoSEQ multiplex PCR; TCRdb's copy keeps in-frame clones and lacks some. The data contain nearly 300,000 clones, 76% of them seen just once; the ten biggest clones take up about 5.3%. This CDR3 spans 13 amino acids. Germline V gene lookup returns CDR1 SGHTA and CDR2 FQGNSA. V gave up 4 bases and J gave up 5 bases, with 12 bases separating them. The data stem from a study of cytotoxic CD8 clonotypes in ibrutinib-treated CLL. The genes are TRBV7-2 and TRBJ2-7; possibly TRBD1 for D (6 bases). The sequence came from a human donor with chronic lymphocytic leukemia. The sequencing used PBMCs, collected at disease progression, from a patient treated with ibrutinib. This CDR3 reads CASSSTGFHEQYF. CDR3 bases: TGTGCCAGCAGCTCAACAGGGTTCCACGAGCAGTACTTC.